Listed below are T cell receptor beta chains from one sample, sequenced in a study of Ad26.COV2.S vaccination and SARS-CoV-2 variants. Clones were sequenced by immunoSEQ multiplex PCR, and TCRdb holds only the in-frame ones, with some missing. The data contain more than 300,000 clones, 70% to 90% of them seen just once; the ten biggest clones take up 1.9%. The specimen was peripheral blood, collected in a trial of Ad26.COV2.S vaccine versus placebo. These receptors all stem from a person aged 18 to 65 who received the Ad26.COV2.S COVID-19 vaccine or a placebo. Both conserved end residues are part of each CDR3. The order of the fields is clone size, V gene, D gene, J gene, CDR3 protein, CDR3 DNA. A D gene is named only where the DNA matches it firmly. Only some rows state a clone size, as once, few, many or a class for expanded clones.

abundance: few
v_gene: TRBV4-3
d_gene: -
j_gene: TRBJ2-2
CDR3aa: CASSQEGGPGELFF
CDR3nt: TGCGCCAGCAGCCAAGAGGGGGGGCCCGGGGAGCTGTTTTTT

abundance: -
v_gene: TRBV5-5
d_gene: -
j_gene: TRBJ1-6
CDR3aa: CASSLDGNSPLHF
CDR3nt: TGTGCCAGCAGCTTGGACGGAAATTCACCCCTCCACTTT

abundance: -
v_gene: TRBV11-1
d_gene: TRBD2
j_gene: TRBJ2-1
CDR3aa: CASTPSGGAKNEQFF
CDR3nt: TGTGCCAGCACCCCCAGCGGGGGGGCGAAGAATGAGCAGTTCTTC

abundance: -
v_gene: TRBV18
d_gene: -
j_gene: TRBJ1-2
CDR3aa: CASSPAGAESYGYTF
CDR3nt: TGTGCCAGCTCACCAGCAGGGGCCGAATCCTATGGCTACACCTTC

abundance: many
v_gene: TRBV29-1
d_gene: -
j_gene: TRBJ1-3
CDR3aa: CSAKTSGNTIYF
CDR3nt: TGCAGCGCCAAGACCTCTGGAAACACCATATATTTT

abundance: -
v_gene: TRBV19
d_gene: -
j_gene: TRBJ1-4
CDR3aa: CASSIEGGLANEKLFF
CDR3nt: TGTGCCAGTAGTATAGAAGGAGGGTTGGCTAATGAAAAACTGTTTTTT

abundance: few
v_gene: TRBV7-9
d_gene: -
j_gene: TRBJ1-4
CDR3aa: CASSYDTGGEKLFF
CDR3nt: TGTGCCAGCAGCTACGACACGGGTGGTGAAAAACTGTTTTTT

abundance: -
v_gene: TRBV7-9
d_gene: -
j_gene: TRBJ1-2
CDR3aa: CASSHQGQGKVLSYGYTF
CDR3nt: TGTGCCAGCAGCCACCAGGGGCAGGGAAAGGTTTTAAGCTATGGCTACACCTTC

abundance: -
v_gene: TRBV19
d_gene: -
j_gene: TRBJ2-5
CDR3aa: CASKQWETQYF
CDR3nt: TGTGCCAGTAAACAGTGGGAGACCCAGTACTTC

abundance: once
v_gene: TRBV2
d_gene: -
j_gene: TRBJ2-3
CDR3aa: CASSDFVLGSLSTDTQYF
CDR3nt: TGTGCCAGCAGTGATTTCGTCTTAGGCAGTCTAAGCACAGATACGCAGTATTTT

abundance: -
v_gene: TRBV11-2
d_gene: -
j_gene: TRBJ1-1
CDR3aa: CASSLKGLAFF
CDR3nt: TGTGCCAGCAGCTTAAAGGGTCTGGCTTTCTTT

abundance: -
v_gene: TRBV5-1
d_gene: -
j_gene: TRBJ1-3
CDR3aa: CASSPNVGDQAPGNTIYF
CDR3nt: TGCGCCAGCAGCCCAAACGTTGGCGATCAAGCTCCTGGAAACACCATATATTTT

abundance: -
v_gene: TRBV6-5
d_gene: TRBD1
j_gene: TRBJ2-5
CDR3aa: CASSYSRGQGETQYF
CDR3nt: TGTGCCAGCAGTTACTCGAGAGGACAGGGGGAGACCCAGTACTTC

abundance: -
v_gene: TRBV19
d_gene: -
j_gene: TRBJ1-2
CDR3aa: CASSMISNYGYTF
CDR3nt: TGTGCCAGTAGTATGATTTCTAACTATGGCTACACCTTC

abundance: -
v_gene: TRBV5-1
d_gene: -
j_gene: TRBJ2-5
CDR3aa: CASSLGPQETQYF
CDR3nt: TGCGCCAGCAGCTTGGGGCCTCAAGAGACCCAGTACTTC

abundance: -
v_gene: TRBV24-1
d_gene: TRBD1
j_gene: TRBJ2-5
CDR3aa: CATSDPQGAGETQYF
CDR3nt: TGTGCCACCAGTGACCCACAGGGGGCAGGAGAGACCCAGTACTTC

abundance: -
v_gene: TRBV18
d_gene: -
j_gene: TRBJ2-7
CDR3aa: CASSPPSLRDEQYF
CDR3nt: TGTGCCAGCTCACCACCGTCTCTCCGGGACGAGCAGTACTTC

abundance: -
v_gene: TRBV7-2
d_gene: TRBD2
j_gene: TRBJ2-1
CDR3aa: CASSLGPGLEVRNEQFF
CDR3nt: TGTGCCAGCAGCTTAGGACCGGGACTAGAAGTGCGCAATGAGCAGTTCTTC

abundance: -
v_gene: TRBV5-1
d_gene: -
j_gene: TRBJ2-5
CDR3aa: CASSLRDTQETQYF
CDR3nt: TGCGCCAGCAGCCTCCGGGACACCCAAGAGACCCAGTACTTC

abundance: -
v_gene: TRBV7-2
d_gene: TRBD1
j_gene: TRBJ2-7
CDR3aa: CASSLAGTGGDEQYF
CDR3nt: TGTGCCAGCAGCTTAGCAGGGACAGGGGGTGACGAGCAGTACTTC

abundance: -
v_gene: TRBV7-9
d_gene: -
j_gene: TRBJ1-2
CDR3aa: CASSLFSQGFGLGYGYTF
CDR3nt: TGTGCCAGCAGCTTGTTCTCACAGGGATTCGGGCTAGGCTATGGCTACACCTTC

abundance: -
v_gene: TRBV3-1/TRBV3-2
d_gene: -
j_gene: TRBJ2-3
CDR3aa: CASSQGGGSSDTQYF
CDR3nt: TGTGCCAGCAGCCAAGGGGGTGGATCTTCAGATACGCAGTATTTT

abundance: -
v_gene: TRBV12-3/TRBV12-4
d_gene: -
j_gene: TRBJ1-2
CDR3aa: CASSRQVGYGYTF
CDR3nt: TGTGCCAGCAGTCGACAGGTCGGCTATGGCTACACCTTC

abundance: -
v_gene: TRBV27
d_gene: TRBD1
j_gene: TRBJ1-4
CDR3aa: CASSFIGTGVREKLFF
CDR3nt: TGTGCCAGCAGTTTCATCGGGACAGGGGTACGAGAAAAACTGTTTTTT

abundance: -
v_gene: TRBV30
d_gene: -
j_gene: TRBJ1-1
CDR3aa: CAWTRWGMNTEAFF
CDR3nt: TGTGCCTGGACACGGTGGGGGATGAACACTGAAGCTTTCTTT

abundance: -
v_gene: TRBV6-5
d_gene: TRBD1
j_gene: TRBJ1-6
CDR3aa: CASSYDWTGNSPLHF
CDR3nt: TGTGCCAGCAGTTACGACTGGACAGGGAATTCACCCCTCCACTTT

abundance: -
v_gene: TRBV5-1
d_gene: TRBD2
j_gene: TRBJ2-3
CDR3aa: CASSLLSSGGGTDTQYF
CDR3nt: TGCGCCAGCAGCCTTCTCTCTAGCGGGGGTGGCACAGATACGCAGTATTTT

abundance: -
v_gene: TRBV30
d_gene: TRBD1
j_gene: TRBJ2-5
CDR3aa: CAWSTTGQGVSETQYF
CDR3nt: TGTGCCTGGAGTACCACGGGACAGGGGGTTTCGGAGACCCAGTACTTC

abundance: -
v_gene: TRBV3-1/TRBV3-2
d_gene: TRBD2
j_gene: TRBJ2-5
CDR3aa: CASSQPGGGGAGETQYF
CDR3nt: TGTGCCAGCAGCCAACCCGGAGGCGGGGGGGCCGGAGAGACCCAGTACTTC

abundance: -
v_gene: TRBV19
d_gene: TRBD1
j_gene: TRBJ1-5
CDR3aa: CASSIDRDRGSQPQHF
CDR3nt: TGTGCCAGTAGTATAGATCGGGACAGGGGTTCTCAGCCCCAGCATTTT

abundance: -
v_gene: TRBV4-1
d_gene: -
j_gene: TRBJ1-2
CDR3aa: CASSQDVEGPYGYTF
CDR3nt: TGCGCCAGCAGCCAAGATGTAGAGGGGCCCTATGGCTACACCTTC

abundance: many
v_gene: TRBV6-2/TRBV6-3
d_gene: -
j_gene: TRBJ1-2
CDR3aa: CASSYLGFGGYTF
CDR3nt: TGTGCCAGCAGTTACTTGGGCTTTGGTGGCTACACCTTC

abundance: -
v_gene: TRBV11-2
d_gene: -
j_gene: TRBJ1-1
CDR3aa: CASSLGGNTEAFF
CDR3nt: TGTGCCAGCAGCTTAGGGGGAAACACTGAAGCTTTCTTT

abundance: -
v_gene: TRBV5-1
d_gene: -
j_gene: TRBJ1-1
CDR3aa: CASRTGGMNTEAFF
CDR3nt: TGCGCCAGCAGAACAGGAGGAATGAACACTGAAGCTTTCTTT

abundance: -
v_gene: TRBV15
d_gene: -
j_gene: TRBJ2-2
CDR3aa: CATSRDDKLTGELFF
CDR3nt: TGTGCCACCAGCAGAGATGATAAGCTAACCGGGGAGCTGTTTTTT

abundance: -
v_gene: TRBV7-9
d_gene: -
j_gene: TRBJ2-4
CDR3aa: CASSLALGLTKNIQYF
CDR3nt: TGTGCCAGCAGCTTAGCGTTAGGCTTAACCAAAAACATTCAGTACTTC

abundance: -
v_gene: TRBV6-5
d_gene: -
j_gene: TRBJ1-5
CDR3aa: CASSLGGGGNQPQHF
CDR3nt: TGTGCCAGCAGCTTGGGGGGGGGTGGCAATCAGCCCCAGCATTTT

abundance: -
v_gene: TRBV5-1
d_gene: -
j_gene: TRBJ2-7
CDR3aa: CASSLGTVPRGDEQYF
CDR3nt: TGCGCCAGCAGCTTGGGGACAGTCCCACGGGGGGACGAGCAGTACTTC

abundance: -
v_gene: TRBV7-9
d_gene: TRBD1
j_gene: TRBJ1-2
CDR3aa: CASRYLAAGGVYGYTF
CDR3nt: TGTGCCAGCAGGTATCTTGCGGCAGGGGGAGTCTATGGCTACACCTTC

abundance: -
v_gene: TRBV6-5
d_gene: TRBD1
j_gene: TRBJ2-7
CDR3aa: CASSPPGTGPKRQYF
CDR3nt: TGTGCCAGCAGTCCCCCCGGGACAGGGCCCAAACGGCAGTACTTC

abundance: -
v_gene: TRBV5-4
d_gene: TRBD2
j_gene: TRBJ2-2
CDR3aa: CASSFSRGGRSGELFF
CDR3nt: TGTGCCAGCAGCTTCTCGCGGGGGGGCCGAAGCGGGGAGCTGTTTTTT

abundance: -
v_gene: TRBV20-1
d_gene: -
j_gene: TRBJ1-2
CDR3aa: CSASYGGSVYGYTF
CDR3nt: TGCAGTGCTAGTTACGGGGGCAGTGTCTATGGCTACACCTTC

abundance: few
v_gene: TRBV5-4
d_gene: TRBD1
j_gene: TRBJ1-3
CDR3aa: CASSSTRDRLSGNTIYF
CDR3nt: TGTGCCAGCAGCTCCACTAGGGACAGGCTCTCTGGAAACACCATATATTTT

abundance: -
v_gene: TRBV6-4
d_gene: TRBD2
j_gene: TRBJ2-1
CDR3aa: CASSRSGGVSNEQFF
CDR3nt: TGTGCCAGCAGTCGAAGCGGGGGTGTTTCCAATGAGCAGTTCTTC

abundance: -
v_gene: TRBV3-1/TRBV3-2
d_gene: TRBD1
j_gene: TRBJ2-7
CDR3aa: CASSQSGQGAHEQYF
CDR3nt: TGTGCCAGCAGCCAAAGTGGGCAGGGGGCCCACGAGCAGTACTTC

abundance: -
v_gene: TRBV4-3
d_gene: -
j_gene: TRBJ1-1
CDR3aa: CASSQDHWGRNTEAFF
CDR3nt: TGCGCCAGCAGCCAAGATCATTGGGGTCGGAACACTGAAGCTTTCTTT

abundance: -
v_gene: TRBV7-9
d_gene: -
j_gene: TRBJ1-4
CDR3aa: CASSLQGRTNEKLFF
CDR3nt: TGTGCCAGCAGCCTACAGGGCAGGACTAATGAAAAACTGTTTTTT

abundance: -
v_gene: TRBV6-5
d_gene: -
j_gene: TRBJ2-5
CDR3aa: CASRTGAEETQYF
CDR3nt: TGTGCCAGCCGGACGGGGGCAGAAGAGACCCAGTACTTC